Presented here are 10 T cell receptor beta chains from one specimen sequenced in a study of T cell repertoires in cytomegalovirus infection. MiXCR was run by TCRdb on the reads, yielding one entry per CDR3 protein. The sample holds about 110,000 distinct CDR3 sequences, under 45% seen once. These receptors lack a known antigen. The sequenced sample was CD8+ T cells from cultured PBMCs, obtained from culture after CMV antigen stimulation. The origin of the receptors is a human donor in good health (CMV status not recorded). Some clones in this sample may be carry-over from other donors' samples.

This clonotype appeared a few times. The rearrangement uses TRBV28 and TRBJ2-1, with D unclear. The CDR3 is 12 residues long. Trimming shortened V by 3 bases and J by 8 bases, and 8 bases separated the two germline ends. In germline, CDR1 is MDHEN, CDR2 SYDVKM. Written as DNA, the CDR3 is TGTGCCAGCAGTTTTAGAGGCGATGAGCAGTTCTTC. This translates into CASSFRGDEQFF.

This sequence joins TRBV2 and TRBJ1-2; D gene unclear. This CDR3 has 14 residues. V was cut by 9 bases and J by 2 bases, with 16 bases left in between. Per germline, CDR1 SNHLY and CDR2 FYNNEI. CDR3 coding DNA: TGTGCCAGGTCGGGAGGGAGAGCGAACTATGGCTACACCTTC. This gives the protein CARSGGRANYGYTF.

The rearrangement uses TRBV10-3 and TRBJ2-1; 16 bases match TRBD2. Trimming cost V 6 bases and J 7 bases; bases outside gene matches: 15. This CDR3 is 19 amino acids long. Germline V CDR1 and CDR2: ENHRY, SYGVKD. The CDR3 DNA reads TGTGCCATCAGGATCCTCGGGACTAGCGGGGGGGCCGGACTAAATGAGCAGTTCTTC. It is translated as CAIRILGTSGGAGLNEQFF.

The genes are TRBV6-2 or TRBV6-3 and TRBJ2-1; 7 bases align to TRBD2. This CDR3 contains 15 residues. CDR1 is MNHEY and CDR2 is SVGEGT in the germline V gene. The V segment lost 2 bases and the J segment 10 bases; nucleotides outside the gene matches: 11. The CDR3 protein is CASSYGLSSGDEQFF. The CDR3 nucleotides read TGTGCCAGCAGTTACGGGTTATCTAGCGGAGACGAGCAGTTCTTC.

J is TRBJ1-1 and V is TRBV4-1, with unresolved D. Germline CDR1 reads MGHRA; CDR2 reads YSYEKL. The V gene lost 7 bases and the J gene lost 1 base, with 13 bases spanning the gap. The CDR3 is 14 residues long. The CDR3 DNA follows: TGCGCCAGCACGTGGAGGGAATCGAACACTGAAGCTTTCTTT. Amino acids: CASTWRESNTEAFF.

This clonotype appeared a single time. The chain is built from TRBV29-1 and TRBJ2-5, with D perhaps TRBD1 (6 bases). The CDR3 is 13 amino acids. CDR1 SQVTM and CDR2 ANQGSEA come from the germline V gene. V dropped 5 bases and J dropped 5 bases, with 15 bases sitting between them. Here the CDR3 reads CSVIRTGRETQYF. The CDR3 region has the DNA TGCAGCGTTATAAGAACAGGGCGGGAGACCCAGTACTTC.

This clonotype was detected a few times. This chain's CDR3 is CASSYIRDRRNGYTF. The CDR3 DNA sequence: TGTGCCAGCAGTTACATACGGGACAGGCGGAATGGCTACACCTTC. This chain connects TRBV6-2 or TRBV6-3 to TRBJ1-2, with TRBD1 matching over 8 bases. V lost 2 bases, J lost 6 bases, and 8 bases stayed unmatched. Per germline, CDR1 MNHEY and CDR2 SVGEGT. The CDR3 totals 15 residues.

The chain employs TRBV5-1 and TRBJ1-1, with 10 bases fitting TRBD1. The V and J ends lost 5 bases and 5 bases, in that order; junction bases with no gene match: 6. CDR1 is SGHRS and CDR2 is YFSETQ in the germline V gene. The CDR3 runs to 14 residues. CDR3 region: CASRSWDRGTEAFF. CDR3 nucleotides: TGCGCCAGCAGGTCCTGGGACAGGGGAACTGAAGCTTTCTTT.

There are a few counts of this clonotype. The rearrangement links TRBV7-6 to TRBJ2-2; 11 bases align to TRBD1. V shed 0 bases and J 5 bases; nucleotides not matched to a gene: 2. In germline, CDR1 is SGHVS, CDR2 FNYEAQ. The CDR3 consists of 16 residues. As DNA, the CDR3 is TGTGCCAGCAGCTTAGCGGACAGGGGGCAAACCGGGGAGCTGTTTTTT. Amino acids: CASSLADRGQTGELFF.

A few counts support this clonotype. V gene TRBV11-3 combines with J gene TRBJ2-1, with 7 bases matching TRBD1. The V segment lost 6 bases and the J segment 3 bases; nucleotides outside the gene matches: 8. Germline V gene lookup returns CDR1 SGHNT and CDR2 YENEEA. CDR3 length: 15 residues. In DNA form, the CDR3 reads TGTGCCAGCAGTCAAAGGGACAGCGGCTACAATGAGCAGTTCTTC. Translated: CASSQRDSGYNEQFF.